This entry features one T cell receptor beta chain sequence. Some clones are missing from TCRdb's copy, which holds only in-frame ones; the method was immunoSEQ multiplex PCR. This table has around 70,000 clones, 88% appearing once. This specimen comes from a study of blood T cell repertoires in COVID-19. Trimming removed 2 bases from V and 4 bases from J; junction bases left unmatched: 5. Germline CDR1 reads LGHNA; CDR2 reads YNFKEQ. The CDR3 consists of 16 residues. The chain uses TRBV4-2 and TRBJ2-3, with 11 bases aligning to TRBD2. This receptor was obtained from a human donor in a cohort sampled during active COVID-19. The sequenced sample was peripheral blood. The CDR3 region is CASSQLSGGAADTQYF. The CDR3 DNA follows: TGTGCCAGCAGCCAACTTAGCGGGGGGGCGGCAGATACGCAGTATTTT.